A selection of T cell receptor beta chains follows, all from one sample in a study of blood T cell repertoires in COVID-19. The assay was immunoSEQ multiplex PCR, and TCRdb's table has in-frame clones only and misses some. The sample yields about 220,000 clones, under 90% seen once. The sequenced material came from PBMCs or T cells enriched from blood (not recorded which). Every receptor here comes from a woman aged 60-70 years who had recovered from COVID-19. Both conserved end residues are part of each CDR3. A D gene is named only where the DNA matches it firmly. Expanded clones get a size class; other rows say once, few or many, or leave the size out.

TGTGCCAGCAGCTTACAGGGCCCAAGCACAGATACGCAGTATTTT CASSLQGPSTDTQYF TRBJ2-3 - TRBV5-4 -
TGTGCCAGCACCATAGAGGAAGGCGAAAAACTGTTTTTT CASTIEEGEKLFF TRBJ1-4 - TRBV12-3/TRBV12-4 -
TGTGCCAGCATACAGAACCCTCCCTACGAGCAGTACTTC CASIQNPPYEQYF TRBJ2-7 - TRBV6-5 -
TGTGCCAGCAGCCTGACAGGTGAAGCTTTCTTT CASSLTGEAFF TRBJ1-1 - TRBV12-3/TRBV12-4 few
TGTGCCAGCAGCCAAGGAAAGGGACAGGGCGATGATGAAAAACTGTTTTTT CASSQGKGQGDDEKLFF TRBJ1-4 TRBD1 TRBV4-2 -
TGCGCCAGCAGCTTGAAGCGGGAAGTAGGCACTGAAGCTTTCTTT CASSLKREVGTEAFF TRBJ1-1 - TRBV5-1 many
TGTGCCAGCAGCTTGGCTTTAGCGGGGAACTATGGCTACACCTTC CASSLALAGNYGYTF TRBJ1-2 - TRBV5-6 -
TGCGCCAGCAGCTTGGAGACCCCCGGGACAGGGTTTGTCGGAGACACTGAAGCTTTCTTT CASSLETPGTGFVGDTEAFF TRBJ1-1 TRBD1 TRBV5-1 once
TGCGCCAGCAGCCAAGTCGGGCTAGCGGGGAGGGATACGCAGTATTTT CASSQVGLAGRDTQYF TRBJ2-3 TRBD2 TRBV4-3 -
TGTGCCAGCAGCCTACTGACAGGGAACTATGGCTACACCTTC CASSLLTGNYGYTF TRBJ1-2 TRBD1 TRBV5-4 -
TGTGCCAGCAGCCCCGTTGCTGCGGGCGGGTCAACTAATGAAAAACTGTTTTTT CASSPVAAGGSTNEKLFF TRBJ1-4 - TRBV5-5 -
TGTGCCACCTCCGGGGGTTGGGATCAGCCCCAGCATTTT CATSGGWDQPQHF TRBJ1-5 - TRBV6-5 -
TGTGCCAGTCGTCAGGGGACGTCCGGGGAGCTGTTTTTT CASRQGTSGELFF TRBJ2-2 - TRBV19 -
TGTGCCAGCAGCCCTTACCAGGCAGGAAACACCATATATTTT CASSPYQAGNTIYF TRBJ1-3 - TRBV7-2 -
TGTGCCAGCAGTTACAGAGGCCAGACCTACGAGCAGTACTTC CASSYRGQTYEQYF TRBJ2-7 - TRBV6-5 -
TGTGCCAGCAGCGGGACTGGCAGCCAAGAGACCCAGTACTTC CASSGTGSQETQYF TRBJ2-5 - TRBV5-4 -
TGTGCCAGCAGCCCACTAGCGGGGGGGTTGGATACGCAGTATTTT CASSPLAGGLDTQYF TRBJ2-3 TRBD2 TRBV7-3 -
TGTGCCAGCAGCGAAACAGGGTATGGCTACACCTTC CASSETGYGYTF TRBJ1-2 - TRBV7-9 -
TGTGCCAGTAGTGATCGTTCAGGGTCCTACGAGCAGTACTTC CASSDRSGSYEQYF TRBJ2-7 - TRBV19 once
TGTGCCAGCGGTAGCCTGCGGACCCAGTACTTC CASGSLRTQYF TRBJ2-5 - TRBV5-6 -